The 26 T cell receptor beta chains below were found in one sample sequenced in a study of CD8 T cells in Susac syndrome. An amount of RNA that ranged from 0.5 to 1 ug was reverse transcribed with random hexamers. Each CDR3 protein gets one entry after TCRdb re-called the immunoSEQ multiplex PCR reads with MiXCR. In the table there are over 95,000 distinct CDR3 sequences, 85% to 95% of which are singletons. Sequenced input: CD4+ T cells from PBMCs. The receptors were gathered from a human donor in good health.

The CDR3 loop is CASSSTINYGYTF. The CDR3 region has the DNA TGTGCCAGCAGCTCCACGATTAACTATGGCTACACCTTC. The chain employs TRBV11-2 and TRBJ1-2, with D uncertain. Trimming pared 4 bases from V and 1 base from J, leaving 7 bases between. The CDR3 contains 13 residues. Germline-derived CDR1 and CDR2 are SGHAT and FQNNGV.

The sample holds one count of this clonotype. The CDR3, as DNA: TGTGCCAGCACCCCTAGGCAGGGAAGGGGTACGCAGTATTTT. Its protein product is CASTPRQGRGTQYF. The rearrangement uses TRBV7-2 and TRBJ2-3; perhaps TRBD1 as D (5 bases). This CDR3 contains 14 residues. V shed 7 bases and J shed 8 bases, with 19 bases lying between them. CDR1 and CDR2 from the germline V gene are SGHTA and FQGNSA.

This chain joins TRBV5-6 and TRBJ1-1; perhaps TRBD1 as D (5 bases). The CDR3 runs to 16 residues. Trimming pared 0 bases from V and 0 bases from J, leaving 12 bases between. Germline assignment: CDR1 SGHDT and CDR2 YYEEEE. The CDR3 sequence: CASSLAQGYMNTEAFF. In nucleotides, the CDR3 is TGTGCCAGCAGCTTGGCTCAGGGATATATGAACACTGAAGCTTTCTTT.

The chain is built from TRBV12-3 or TRBV12-4 and TRBJ1-2; D might be TRBD1 (6 bases). There are 11 residues in the CDR3. Trimming stripped 8 bases from V and 7 bases from J, with 11 bases between. CDR3 in amino acids: CASWGQGGYTF. In nucleotides, the CDR3 is TGTGCCAGCTGGGGGCAAGGTGGCTACACCTTC.

V usage is TRBV6-2 or TRBV6-3 and J usage is TRBJ2-1, with a possible D match to TRBD1 (6 bases). CDR1 and CDR2 from the germline V gene are MNHEY and SVGEGT. Trimming shortened V by 8 bases and J by 5 bases, and 16 bases separated the two germline ends. The CDR3 sequence is 14 residues long. The CDR3 here is CASLIIQGNNEQFF. Written as DNA, the CDR3 is TGTGCCAGCCTCATTATCCAGGGGAACAATGAGCAGTTCTTC.

The chain has TRBV28 and TRBJ2-5; 7 bases are shared with TRBD2. The CDR3 has 12 residues. The germline gives CDR1 MDHEN, CDR2 SYDVKM. Trimming took 10 bases from V and 5 from J; bases not matched to a gene: 7. This CDR3 reads CATSGGGETQYF. The CDR3 nucleotides are TGTGCCACCTCGGGAGGCGGGGAGACCCAGTACTTC.

The chain combines TRBV29-1 with TRBJ1-4; D is unclear. From germline, CDR1 is SQVTM and CDR2 ANQGSEA. This CDR3 comprises 12 residues. The V gene lost 4 bases and the J gene lost 5 bases, with 8 bases spanning the gap. CDR3 region: CSVVASNEKLFF. The CDR3 DNA follows: TGCAGCGTTGTCGCTTCAAATGAAAAACTGTTTTTT.

The J gene is TRBJ2-7, the V gene TRBV27; D remains ambiguous. Germline lookup yields CDR1 MNHEY and CDR2 SMNVEV (reference sequence). CDR3 length: 14 residues. The ends were cut back, 5 bases at V and 3 bases at J, with 14 bases in the middle. CDR3 nucleotides: TGTGCCAGCAGTCCTACGGTCAGTAGCTACGAGCAGTACTTC. Encoded protein: CASSPTVSSYEQYF.

V usage is TRBV6-2 or TRBV6-3 and J usage is TRBJ2-1; the D gene is possibly TRBD2 (7 bases). V dropped 0 bases and J dropped 9 bases, with 15 bases sitting between them. CDR1 MNHEY and CDR2 SVGEGT come from the germline V gene. The CDR3 runs to 15 residues. DNA for the CDR3: TGTGCCAGCAGTTACTCAGGGGGGGGCCTGGGTGAGCAGTTCTTC. As protein: CASSYSGGGLGEQFF.

This clonotype was detected only once. CDR3 nucleotide sequence: TGTGCCAGCAGCTTGGGACAGGGGCGCACAGATACGCAGTATTTT. It codes for CASSLGQGRTDTQYF. This sequence joins TRBV7-9 and TRBJ2-3; 10 nucleotides match TRBD1. In germline, CDR1 is SEHNR, CDR2 FQNEAQ (reference sequence). The trim removed 3 bases at V and 1 base at J, leaving 1 base unmatched. The CDR3 spans 15 residues.

V and J are TRBV20-1 and TRBJ2-5; 7 bases match TRBD2. The CDR3 contains 14 residues. From germline, CDR1 is DFQATT and CDR2 SNEGSKA (reference sequence). V was clipped by 1 base and J by 5 bases; unmatched bases: 7. In nucleotides, the CDR3 is TGCAGTGCTAGAGTCTTGGTGGGAGGGGAGACCCAGTACTTC. Translating gives CSARVLVGGETQYF.

The chain couples TRBV7-8 to TRBJ2-5, with TRBD1 matching 11 bases. This CDR3 is 21 amino acids long. Germline CDR1 reads SGHVS; CDR2 reads FQNEAQ. Germline trimming cut 1 base from V and 0 bases from J; bases unmatched to any gene: 16. CDR3 region: CASSLVSGTGGLLSYQETQYF. The CDR3 DNA follows: TGTGCCAGCAGCTTAGTTTCAGGGACAGGGGGTCTTCTCTCGTACCAAGAGACCCAGTACTTC.

The rearrangement uses TRBV25-1 and TRBJ2-6, with 7 bases fitting TRBD1. With 2 bases clipped from V and 0 bases from J, the junction kept 4 bases outside the gene matches. CDR3 length: 17 residues. Looked up from germline, CDR1 is MGHDK and CDR2 is SYGVNS. The CDR3 sequence is CASSERGPNSGANVLTF. For the CDR3, the DNA is TGTGCCAGCAGTGAAAGGGGGCCCAACTCTGGGGCCAACGTCCTGACTTTC.

The chain combines TRBV28 with TRBJ2-1; the D gene is possibly TRBD2 (7 bases). Trimming cost V 3 bases and J 7 bases, with 13 bases left between them. The germline gives CDR1 MDHEN, CDR2 SYDVKM. This CDR3 is 14 amino acids long. The CDR3 here is CASSLGGGVNEQFF. CDR3 in DNA: TGTGCCAGCAGTTTGGGAGGGGGAGTTAATGAGCAGTTCTTC.

This sequence joins TRBV19 and TRBJ2-7; 7 bases map to TRBD1. Germline V gene lookup returns CDR1 LNHDA and CDR2 SQIVND (reference sequence). V gave up 5 bases and J gave up 3 bases; unmatched junction bases: 7. The CDR3 is 14 residues long. The CDR3 is CASSLGNRGYEQYF. CDR3 nucleotide sequence: TGTGCCAGTAGTCTTGGGAACAGGGGCTACGAGCAGTACTTC.

This chain uses TRBV6-1 with TRBJ2-3; TRBD2 matches 8 bases. The germline gives CDR1 MNHNS, CDR2 SASEGT. This CDR3 has 16 residues. The V segment lost 6 bases and the J segment 2 bases; nucleotides outside the gene matches: 10. The CDR3 coding sequence is TGTGCCAGCAGGGGAGTTCGGGGGGGCTTCACAGATACGCAGTATTTT. Its protein is CASRGVRGGFTDTQYF.

The rearrangement joins TRBV29-1 to TRBJ2-7; 12 bases are a match to TRBD1. The V gene end was trimmed by 5 bases and the J gene end by 7 bases; junction bases not matched to a gene: 9. Germline V CDR1 and CDR2: SQVTM, ANQGSEA. The CDR3 consists of 14 residues. The CDR3 DNA follows: TGCAGCGTTACTAAGGGACAGGGGGCAGGAGAGCAGTACTTC. Its protein is CSVTKGQGAGEQYF.

The V call is TRBV12-3 or TRBV12-4, the J call TRBJ2-1; tentatively, D is TRBD1 or TRBD2 (5 bases each). The germline V and J ends were trimmed by 10 bases and 8 bases, with 18 bases remaining between them. The CDR3 extends over 13 amino acids. The CDR3 loop reads CATREGPEDEQFF. For the CDR3, the DNA is TGTGCCACGCGCGAGGGGCCCGAGGATGAGCAGTTCTTC.

This chain joins TRBV20-1 and TRBJ1-1; 7 bases are a match to TRBD1. Trimming took 3 bases from V and 10 from J; bases not matched to a gene: 8. Germline V lookup: CDR1 DFQATT, CDR2 SNEGSKA (reference sequence). This CDR3 spans 12 amino acids. DNA of the CDR3: TGCAGTGCTAGTTGGACAGGAGTGCGAGCTTTCTTT. Amino acids: CSASWTGVRAFF.

The gene calls are TRBV6-6 and TRBJ2-1, with 13 bases lining up with TRBD2. Germline V gene lookup returns CDR1 MNHNY and CDR2 SVGAGI (reference sequence). CDR3 length: 16 amino acids. V gave up 6 bases and J gave up 1 base; unmatched junction bases: 3. This CDR3 is CASRGLAGSSYNEQFF. In DNA, the CDR3 is TGTGCCAGCAGGGGACTAGCGGGATCTTCCTACAATGAGCAGTTCTTC.

This chain joins TRBV5-1 and TRBJ2-5; D may be TRBD1 or TRBD2 (5 bases each). The CDR3 loop spans 15 amino acids. Trimming took off 5 bases at V and 1 base at J, with 15 bases between the two ends. Germline V gene data show CDR1 as SGHRS and CDR2 as YFSETQ. The CDR3 loop reads CASRTLGGGQETQYF. The CDR3 DNA is TGCGCCAGCAGGACCCTAGGTGGGGGCCAAGAGACCCAGTACTTC. The full variable domain, in which reference TRBV5-1 and TRBJ2-5 provide the parts outside the CDR3, is KAGVTQTPRYLIKTRGQQVTLSCSPISGHRSVSWYQQTPGQGLQFLFEYFSETQRNKGNFPGRFSGRQFSNSRSEMNVSTLELGDSALYLCASRTLGGGQETQYFGPGTRLLVL.

V and J are TRBV2 and TRBJ2-3; D is ambiguous. V was clipped by 9 bases and J by 1 base, with 11 bases between them. This CDR3 comprises 13 residues. Looked up from germline, CDR1 is SNHLY and CDR2 is FYNNEI. The CDR3 nucleotides read TGTGCCAGTAATCTGGTCCGCACAGATACGCAGTATTTT. It is translated as CASNLVRTDTQYF. Supplemented by reference TRBV2 and TRBJ2-3, the full variable domain reads EPEVTQTPSHQVTQMGQEVILRCVPISNHLYFYWYRQILGQKVEFLVSFYNNEISEKSEIFDDQFSVERPDGSNFTLKIRSTKLEDSAMYFCASNLVRTDTQYFGPGTRLTVL.

This clonotype was recorded once. The chain employs TRBV19 and TRBJ2-1; maybe TRBD1 (6 bases). Looked up from germline, CDR1 is LNHDA and CDR2 is SQIVND (reference sequence). The CDR3 contains 13 residues. Between the trimmed V and J ends, which lost 7 bases and 5 bases, there was a span of 12 bases. For the CDR3, the DNA is TGTGCCAGTACGGCGGACAGCGACAATGAGCAGTTCTTC. Encoded protein: CASTADSDNEQFF.

CDR3 DNA: TGTGCCAGCAGTCCCCCGACAGGATGGGGCTACACCTTC. Translating gives CASSPPTGWGYTF. The V call is TRBV28, the J call TRBJ1-2; tentative D call: TRBD1 (6 bases). The V and J ends lost 5 bases and 8 bases respectively, with 15 bases between them. Germline V lookup: CDR1 MDHEN, CDR2 SYDVKM. This CDR3 region has 13 residues.

The CDR3, as DNA: TGCGCCAGCAGCCAAGAATGGGTTTGGGAGAATACTGAAGCTTTCTTT. This codes for CASSQEWVWENTEAFF. This chain uses TRBV4-1 with TRBJ1-1; D not resolved. Trimming removed 0 bases at V and 5 bases at J, with 16 bases between. This CDR3 has 16 residues. Germline V gives CDR1 MGHRA, CDR2 YSYEKL.

The chain recombines TRBV18 with TRBJ2-5; weak D call: TRBD1 (5 bases). Trimming cost V 5 bases and J 2 bases, with 15 bases left between them. Germline CDR1 is KGHSH and CDR2 is LQKENI. The CDR3 is 15 residues long. The CDR3: CASSLDQTVQETQYF. The CDR3 nucleotides are TGTGCCAGCTCATTGGATCAGACAGTTCAAGAGACCCAGTACTTC.